A selection of T cell receptor beta chains follows, all from one sample in a study of blood T cell repertoires in COVID-19. Using immunoSEQ multiplex PCR, the repertoire was profiled, and TCRdb retains in-frame clones only, with some absent. The data show fewer than 110,000 clones, under 90% seen once. The sequenced sample was peripheral blood. The origin of the receptors is a human donor in a cohort sampled during active or convalescent COVID-19. CDR3s include the opening cysteine and the closing phenylalanine or tryptophan. A D gene is named only where the DNA matches it firmly. Clone size appears in some rows only: once, few, many, or a class for an expanded clone.

D gene: .
J gene: TRBJ1-5
V gene: TRBV2
clone size: .
CDR3 protein: CASLGGRNQPQHF
CDR3 DNA: TGTGCCAGCCTGGGTGGGAGAAATCAGCCCCAGCATTTT

D gene: TRBD2
J gene: TRBJ2-7
V gene: TRBV7-9
clone size: many
CDR3 protein: CASSLGLADKYEQYF
CDR3 DNA: TGTGCCAGCAGCTTAGGGCTAGCGGACAAATACGAGCAGTACTTC

D gene: .
J gene: TRBJ1-1
V gene: TRBV7-7
clone size: .
CDR3 protein: CASSKTENTEAFF
CDR3 DNA: TGTGCTAGCAGCAAGACAGAGAACACTGAAGCTTTCTTT

D gene: .
J gene: TRBJ2-5
V gene: TRBV24-1
clone size: .
CDR3 protein: CATSDGGRAKTQYF
CDR3 DNA: TGTGCCACCAGTGATGGGGGCCGGGCGAAGACCCAGTACTTC

D gene: TRBD2
J gene: TRBJ2-1
V gene: TRBV5-1
clone size: few
CDR3 protein: CASSSTSGFSNEQFF
CDR3 DNA: TGCGCCAGCAGCTCGACTAGCGGGTTTAGCAATGAGCAGTTCTTC

D gene: TRBD2
J gene: TRBJ2-7
V gene: TRBV5-6
clone size: once
CDR3 protein: CASSLTSGGIYEQYF
CDR3 DNA: TGTGCCAGCAGCCTTACTAGCGGGGGTATCTACGAGCAGTACTTC

D gene: .
J gene: TRBJ1-1
V gene: TRBV29-1
clone size: .
CDR3 protein: CSVSLAAEAFF
CDR3 DNA: TGCAGCGTGTCTCTGGCAGCTGAAGCTTTCTTT

D gene: TRBD1
J gene: TRBJ2-5
V gene: TRBV11-3
clone size: .
CDR3 protein: CASSSGQASVESQYF
CDR3 DNA: TGTGCCAGCAGCTCCGGACAGGCCTCAGTGGAATCCCAGTACTTC

D gene: .
J gene: TRBJ1-6
V gene: TRBV6-5
clone size: .
CDR3 protein: CASSSIENSPLHF
CDR3 DNA: TGTGCCAGCAGTTCCATCGAGAATTCACCCCTCCACTTT

D gene: .
J gene: TRBJ1-2
V gene: TRBV4-2
clone size: .
CDR3 protein: CASSQDTGNYGYTF
CDR3 DNA: TGTGCCAGCAGCCAAGATACAGGGAACTATGGCTACACCTTC

D gene: .
J gene: TRBJ2-1
V gene: TRBV21-1
clone size: .
CDR3 protein: CASSKGDRGEGNEQFF
CDR3 DNA: TGTGCCAGCAGCAAAGGGGACAGGGGAGAGGGCAATGAGCAGTTCTTC

D gene: .
J gene: TRBJ2-3
V gene: TRBV7-3
clone size: .
CDR3 protein: CASSPRFNTDTQYF
CDR3 DNA: TGTGCCAGCAGCCCCAGGTTCAACACAGATACGCAGTATTTT

D gene: TRBD2
J gene: TRBJ2-1
V gene: TRBV28
clone size: .
CDR3 protein: CASSAGTSGLYNEQFF
CDR3 DNA: TGTGCCAGCAGTGCCGGGACTAGCGGATTATACAATGAGCAGTTCTTC

D gene: TRBD1
J gene: TRBJ2-7
V gene: TRBV6-2/TRBV6-3
clone size: .
CDR3 protein: CASSTTGTGYDEQYF
CDR3 DNA: TGTGCCAGCAGTACAACCGGGACAGGGTACGACGAGCAGTACTTC

D gene: .
J gene: TRBJ2-7
V gene: TRBV12-3/TRBV12-4
clone size: .
CDR3 protein: CASSLGPGWEQYF
CDR3 DNA: TGTGCCAGCAGTTTAGGGCCCGGGTGGGAGCAGTACTTC

D gene: TRBD1
J gene: TRBJ1-4
V gene: TRBV18
clone size: few
CDR3 protein: CASSPWVGTAATNEKLFF
CDR3 DNA: TGTGCCAGCTCACCCTGGGTCGGGACAGCTGCAACTAATGAAAAACTGTTTTTT

D gene: .
J gene: TRBJ2-5
V gene: TRBV28
clone size: once
CDR3 protein: CASSHLMGEVETQYF
CDR3 DNA: TGTGCCAGCAGCCACTTGATGGGGGAGGTGGAGACCCAGTACTTC

D gene: .
J gene: TRBJ1-4
V gene: TRBV7-9
clone size: .
CDR3 protein: CASSLSGQWREKLFF
CDR3 DNA: TGTGCCAGCAGCTTATCGGGACAATGGAGGGAAAAACTGTTTTTT

D gene: .
J gene: TRBJ1-4
V gene: TRBV6-5
clone size: .
CDR3 protein: CATKDGGEKLFF
CDR3 DNA: TGTGCCACCAAGGACGGAGGTGAAAAACTGTTTTTT

D gene: TRBD1
J gene: TRBJ1-6
V gene: TRBV2
clone size: once
CDR3 protein: CASSDRDSNSPLHF
CDR3 DNA: TGTGCCAGCAGTGACCGGGACAGTAATTCACCCCTCCACTTT

D gene: TRBD1
J gene: TRBJ2-3
V gene: TRBV23-1
clone size: .
CDR3 protein: CASSQGDRTSTDTQYF
CDR3 DNA: TGCGCCAGCAGTCAGGGGGACAGGACCAGCACAGATACGCAGTATTTT

D gene: TRBD1
J gene: TRBJ1-2
V gene: TRBV6-5
clone size: .
CDR3 protein: CASSYSTGEGYTF
CDR3 DNA: TGTGCCAGCAGTTACTCGACAGGGGAAGGCTACACCTTC

D gene: TRBD1
J gene: TRBJ2-7
V gene: TRBV11-3
clone size: .
CDR3 protein: CASSSQGALNEQYF
CDR3 DNA: TGTGCCAGCAGCTCCCAGGGGGCCCTTAACGAGCAGTACTTC

D gene: .
J gene: TRBJ2-7
V gene: TRBV19
clone size: .
CDR3 protein: CASSIGGVYEQYF
CDR3 DNA: TGTGCCAGTAGTATCGGAGGGGTCTACGAGCAGTACTTC

D gene: TRBD2
J gene: TRBJ2-5
V gene: TRBV10-2
clone size: .
CDR3 protein: CASSGVRGSGVETQYF
CDR3 DNA: TGCGCCAGCAGTGGGGTTCGGGGCAGCGGGGTAGAGACCCAGTACTTC

D gene: .
J gene: TRBJ1-3
V gene: TRBV3-1/TRBV3-2
clone size: .
CDR3 protein: CASSLGGTGNTIYF
CDR3 DNA: TGTGCCAGCAGCCTCGGGGGAACTGGAAACACCATATATTTT

D gene: TRBD1
J gene: TRBJ2-7
V gene: TRBV24-1
clone size: .
CDR3 protein: CATSDRTGTTYEQYF
CDR3 DNA: TGTGCCACCAGTGACCGGACAGGGACAACCTACGAGCAGTACTTC

D gene: .
J gene: TRBJ1-2
V gene: TRBV29-1
clone size: .
CDR3 protein: CSAETGLGELGYTF
CDR3 DNA: TGCAGCGCTGAAACAGGGCTGGGGGAATTGGGCTACACCTTC

D gene: .
J gene: TRBJ2-1
V gene: TRBV19
clone size: .
CDR3 protein: CASSENYNEQFF
CDR3 DNA: TGTGCCAGTAGTGAGAATTACAATGAGCAGTTCTTC

D gene: TRBD1
J gene: TRBJ1-2
V gene: TRBV7-3
clone size: once
CDR3 protein: CASSSTPGQGDGYTF
CDR3 DNA: TGTGCCAGCAGCTCAACCCCGGGACAGGGTGATGGCTACACCTTC

D gene: .
J gene: TRBJ2-7
V gene: TRBV19
clone size: few
CDR3 protein: CASSTQGTQQYF
CDR3 DNA: TGTGCCAGTAGTACCCAGGGGACGCAGCAGTACTTC

D gene: TRBD2
J gene: TRBJ2-5
V gene: TRBV11-3
clone size: .
CDR3 protein: CASSQGLAGGETQYF
CDR3 DNA: TGTGCCAGCAGCCAGGGACTAGCGGGTGGGGAGACCCAGTACTTC

D gene: .
J gene: TRBJ1-1
V gene: TRBV30
clone size: .
CDR3 protein: CAWSKPERRDTEAFF
CDR3 DNA: TGTGCCTGGAGTAAACCCGAACGGCGGGACACTGAAGCTTTCTTT

D gene: .
J gene: TRBJ1-1
V gene: TRBV6-1
clone size: .
CDR3 protein: CASSERSRVTEAFF
CDR3 DNA: TGTGCCAGCAGTGAAAGGTCACGGGTCACTGAAGCTTTCTTT

D gene: .
J gene: TRBJ2-5
V gene: TRBV5-1
clone size: .
CDR3 protein: CASSGSGQETQYF
CDR3 DNA: TGCGCCAGCAGCGGGAGTGGTCAAGAGACCCAGTACTTC

D gene: TRBD1
J gene: TRBJ2-5
V gene: TRBV5-1
clone size: .
CDR3 protein: CASSLGQLYQETQYF
CDR3 DNA: TGCGCCAGCAGCCTGGGACAGCTGTACCAAGAGACCCAGTACTTC

D gene: .
J gene: TRBJ2-7
V gene: TRBV5-1
clone size: once
CDR3 protein: CASSSPSLSSYEQYF
CDR3 DNA: TGCGCCAGCAGCTCCCCTTCATTGAGCTCCTACGAGCAGTACTTC

D gene: .
J gene: TRBJ2-1
V gene: TRBV2
clone size: .
CDR3 protein: CASSVVKQERQFF
CDR3 DNA: TGTGCCAGCAGTGTTGTCAAACAGGAGCGGCAGTTCTTC

D gene: .
J gene: TRBJ2-2
V gene: TRBV7-7
clone size: .
CDR3 protein: CASSLGAGHTGELFF
CDR3 DNA: TGTGCCAGCAGCTTGGGAGCGGGTCACACCGGGGAGCTGTTTTTT

D gene: .
J gene: TRBJ2-2
V gene: TRBV25-1
clone size: .
CDR3 protein: CASSDWGPRPGELFF
CDR3 DNA: TGTGCCAGCAGTGATTGGGGCCCGAGGCCCGGGGAGCTGTTTTTT

D gene: .
J gene: TRBJ2-6
V gene: TRBV28
clone size: .
CDR3 protein: CASSLWAGMAGANVLTF
CDR3 DNA: TGTGCCAGCAGTTTATGGGCGGGAATGGCGGGGGCCAACGTCCTGACTTTC

D gene: TRBD1
J gene: TRBJ2-3
V gene: TRBV24-1
clone size: few
CDR3 protein: CATSDSTGAHSTDTQYF
CDR3 DNA: TGTGCCACCAGTGATTCGACAGGGGCGCACAGCACAGATACGCAGTATTTT

D gene: TRBD1
J gene: TRBJ1-6
V gene: TRBV14
clone size: few
CDR3 protein: CASSRNPGGSSYNSPLHF
CDR3 DNA: TGTGCCAGCAGCCGGAACCCAGGGGGGAGCTCCTATAATTCACCCCTCCACTTT

D gene: TRBD1
J gene: TRBJ1-2
V gene: TRBV19
clone size: .
CDR3 protein: CASRDTDRAHYGYTF
CDR3 DNA: TGTGCCAGTAGAGATACGGACAGGGCGCACTATGGCTACACCTTC

D gene: TRBD1
J gene: TRBJ1-6
V gene: TRBV2
clone size: .
CDR3 protein: CARGDSWSSYNSPLHF
CDR3 DNA: TGTGCCAGGGGGGACAGCTGGAGCTCCTATAATTCACCCCTCCACTTT

D gene: TRBD1
J gene: TRBJ2-5
V gene: TRBV11-2
clone size: .
CDR3 protein: CASSPQGQAPEETQYF
CDR3 DNA: TGTGCCAGCAGCCCCCAAGGACAGGCCCCCGAAGAGACCCAGTACTTC

D gene: TRBD1
J gene: TRBJ1-5
V gene: TRBV9
clone size: .
CDR3 protein: CASSVDGQGMQPQHF
CDR3 DNA: TGTGCCAGCAGCGTAGACGGACAGGGGATGCAGCCCCAGCATTTT

D gene: .
J gene: TRBJ2-7
V gene: TRBV7-8
clone size: .
CDR3 protein: CASSFGSGGTYEQYF
CDR3 DNA: TGTGCCAGCAGCTTTGGATCGGGCGGGACCTACGAGCAGTACTTC

D gene: TRBD1
J gene: TRBJ1-1
V gene: TRBV5-1
clone size: .
CDR3 protein: CASSTGLTGGYSDTEAFF
CDR3 DNA: TGCGCCAGCAGCACTGGACTGACAGGGGGCTATTCAGACACTGAAGCTTTCTTT

D gene: TRBD1
J gene: TRBJ2-3
V gene: TRBV5-1
clone size: .
CDR3 protein: CASKPGQGTDTQYF
CDR3 DNA: TGCGCCAGCAAGCCGGGACAGGGTACAGATACGCAGTATTTT

D gene: TRBD1
J gene: TRBJ2-4
V gene: TRBV19
clone size: .
CDR3 protein: CASSQRTGASPVAKNIQYF
CDR3 DNA: TGTGCCAGTAGTCAACGGACAGGGGCATCCCCAGTAGCCAAAAACATTCAGTACTTC

D gene: .
J gene: TRBJ1-1
V gene: TRBV7-3
clone size: .
CDR3 protein: CASSLWLNTEAFF
CDR3 DNA: TGTGCCAGCAGCTTATGGCTGAACACTGAAGCTTTCTTT